This passage covers 22 T cell receptor beta chains from one sample sequenced in a study of Graves' ophthalmopathy and Graves' hyperthyroidism. Amplification of TCR beta CDR3 regions used RNA transcripts. An opening RT-PCR round employed HTBI primers and preceded a second-round multiplex PCR. MiXCR, run by TCRdb on the multiplex PCR reads, gives a single entry per CDR3 protein. The sample has tens of thousands of distinct CDR3 sequences; 45% to 55% are singletons. The sample was peripheral blood. All receptors come from an adult woman with Graves' ophthalmopathy.

The chain uses TRBV7-9 and TRBJ2-5; 10 bases align to TRBD1. Losses at the gene ends were 6 bases for V and 3 bases for J; bases not matched to a gene: 13. The CDR3 runs 17 residues. In germline, CDR1 is SEHNR, CDR2 FQNEAQ (reference sequence). The CDR3 sequence: CASRRQLRDRGEETQYF. CDR3 bases: TGTGCCAGCAGGCGACAGCTTCGGGACAGGGGAGAAGAGACCCAGTACTTC. The full variable domain, completed using reference TRBV7-9 and TRBJ2-5, is DTGVSQNPRHKITKRGQNVTFRCDPISEHNRLYWYRQTLGQGPEFLTYFQNEAQLEKSRLLSDRFSAERPKGSFSTLEIQRTEQGDSAMYLCASRRQLRDRGEETQYFGPGTRLLVL.

This clonotype was seen at least ten times. This chain joins TRBV14 and TRBJ1-1; D gene unclear. From germline, CDR1 is SGHDN and CDR2 FVKESK. The CDR3 contains 13 residues. V was clipped by 4 bases and J by 1 base, with 7 bases between them. DNA for the CDR3: TGTGCCAGCAGCCCTCAGCCGAACACTGAAGCTTTCTTT. This gives the protein CASSPQPNTEAFF.

Remarks on this clonotype: A much larger clone lies a single base off, so this may be a read error. The chain carries TRBV28 and TRBJ1-1; weak D call: TRBD1 (6 bases). The V end lost 8 bases, the J end lost 1 base, and 14 bases lay between the germline ends. CDR3 size: 14 residues. CDR1 and CDR2 (germline): MDHEN, SYDVKM. CDR3 coding DNA: TGTGCCAGCCAGGGTCAGGGGAGGAACACTGAAGCTTTCTTT. Protein product: CASQGQGRNTEAFF.

The chain employs TRBV25-1 and TRBJ2-3; D not certain. Deletions cut 2 bases from V and 2 bases from J, with 14 bases between. Germline loops: CDR1 MGHDK, CDR2 SYGVNS. The CDR3 totals 16 residues. CDR3 sequence: CASSEEAGRSTDTQYF. DNA of the CDR3: TGTGCCAGCAGTGAAGAAGCTGGCAGGTCCACAGATACGCAGTATTTT.

DNA for the CDR3: TGCAGTGCGCCTCGCGGGGGGAGCACAGATACGCAGTATTTT. Amino acid sequence: CSAPRGGSTDTQYF. The chain recombines TRBV20-1 with TRBJ2-3; 8 nucleotides align to TRBD2. The CDR3 extends over 14 amino acids. The V and J ends lost 6 bases and 0 bases, in that order; junction bases with no gene match: 5. CDR1 is DFQATT, CDR2 SNEGSKA, per germline (reference sequence).

The gene calls are TRBV19 and TRBJ2-2; the match to TRBD1 covers 11 bases. This CDR3 is 16 amino acids long. The junction had 7 bases not matched to a gene; V was cut back by 5 bases and J by 5 bases. The germline V gene encodes CDR1 LNHDA and CDR2 SQIVND (reference sequence). DNA for the CDR3: TGTGCCAGTAGTCTAACCGGGACAGGGGGGACCGGGGAGCTGTTTTTT. Translating gives CASSLTGTGGTGELFF.

J is TRBJ2-1 and V is TRBV24-1; 9 bases fit TRBD2. The CDR3 loop spans 16 amino acids. In germline, CDR1 is KGHDR, CDR2 SFDVKD. V lost 3 bases and J lost 0; bases outside the gene matches: 2. The CDR3 DNA reads TGTGCCACCAGTGATAGCGGGAGGAGCTCCTACAATGAGCAGTTCTTC. Translation: CATSDSGRSSYNEQFF.

This clonotype was observed many times. V and J are TRBV24-1 and TRBJ2-1; 9 bases are shared with TRBD2. Germline V gene lookup returns CDR1 KGHDR and CDR2 SFDVKD. The CDR3 length is 18 residues. V lost 3 bases and J lost 5; bases outside the gene matches: 13. CDR3 region: CATSDPRGASGMDNEQFF. Here the CDR3 DNA reads TGTGCCACCAGTGATCCTCGGGGGGCTAGCGGGATGGACAATGAGCAGTTCTTC.

This clonotype was picked up many times. Lacking the conserved final phenylalanine or tryptophan, this CDR3 likely reflects a read error. The J gene is TRBJ1-6, the V gene TRBV6-2 or TRBV6-3, with 8 nucleotides matching TRBD1. CDR3 length equals 14 residues. Germline CDR1 and CDR2: MNHEY and SVGEGT. V was clipped by 7 bases and J by 11 bases; unmatched bases: 10. CDR3 amino acids: CASKPDRERPPLHL. CDR3 nucleotides: TGTGCCAGCAAACCGGACAGGGAAAGGCCACCCCTCCACCTT.

J is TRBJ1-2 and V is TRBV30; D unclear. Trimming took off 0 bases at V and 1 base at J, with 15 bases between the two ends. The germline gives CDR1 GTSNPN, CDR2 SVGIG (reference sequence). The CDR3 has 16 residues. This CDR3 is CAWSVTIAGFNYGYTF. DNA of the CDR3: TGTGCCTGGAGTGTAACAATTGCGGGTTTTAACTATGGCTACACCTTC.

V usage is TRBV11-2 and J usage is TRBJ1-6; D is possibly TRBD1 (5 bases). With 1 base removed from V and 7 bases from J, the gap between germline ends came to 11 bases. The CDR3 is 15 residues long. Germline CDR1 and CDR2: SGHAT and FQNNGV. CDR3 sequence (DNA): TGTGCCAGCAGCTTAGGAGGGGCGGACAATTCACCCCTCCACTTT. Protein product: CASSLGGADNSPLHF.

This chain links TRBV2 with TRBJ1-3; maybe TRBD1 (6 bases). This CDR3 spans 15 amino acids. The V end lost 6 bases, the J end lost 3 bases, and 15 bases lay between the germline ends. CDR1 SNHLY and CDR2 FYNNEI come from the germline V gene. The DNA of the CDR3 is TGTGCCAGCAGAGTCGAGAGGGGGAGTGGAAACACCATATATTTT. The encoded protein is CASRVERGSGNTIYF.

The rearrangement links TRBV10-3 to TRBJ1-6; D unresolved. V was shortened by 2 bases and J by 0 bases, with 5 bases between the two germline ends. CDR3 length equals 15 residues. Per germline, CDR1 ENHRY and CDR2 SYGVKD. The CDR3 is CAISELCSYNSPLHF. In DNA, the CDR3 is TGTGCCATCAGTGAGCTGTGCTCCTATAATTCACCCCTCCACTTT.

The chain has TRBV20-1 and TRBJ2-3; tentatively, D is TRBD1 or TRBD2 (5 bases each). Germline V CDR1 and CDR2: DFQATT, SNEGSKA (reference sequence). Trimming cost V 2 bases and J 11 bases, with 20 bases left between them. The CDR3 covers 14 residues. The chain's CDR3 is CSARTSGDAVLQYF. The DNA of the CDR3 is TGCAGTGCTAGAACGTCCGGGGACGCAGTGTTGCAGTATTTT.

Worth noting for this clonotype: Just one base apart from a much larger clone, this may be a read error. The chain employs TRBV28 and TRBJ1-2; weak D call: TRBD1 (5 bases). The germline CDR1 and CDR2 sequences are MDHEN and SYDVKM. Trimming pared 2 bases from V and 5 bases from J, leaving 12 bases between. CDR3 size: 14 residues. CDR3 DNA sequence: TGTGCCAGCAGTTTAACACAGGCGATATATGGCTACACCTTC. This sequence encodes CASSLTQAIYGYTF.

This clonotype was seen many times. The J gene is TRBJ2-5, the V gene TRBV5-8; 9 bases line up with TRBD2. This CDR3 has 14 amino acids. CDR1 and CDR2 (germline): SGHTS, YDEGEE. V lost 3 bases, J lost 3 bases, and 3 bases stayed unmatched. The CDR3 region is CASSSSGTKETQYF. DNA of the CDR3: TGTGCCAGCAGCTCTAGCGGGACCAAAGAGACCCAGTACTTC.

This clonotype has ten or more counts. The gene calls are TRBV9 and TRBJ2-2; the D gene is possibly TRBD2 (5 bases). Germline CDR1 and CDR2: SGDLS and YYNGEE. The CDR3 extends over 15 amino acids. Trimming stripped 0 bases from V and 7 bases from J, with 13 bases between. The CDR3 bases are TGTGCCAGCAGCGTAGCGCGAGGGAATGGCGGGGAGCTGTTTTTT. The encoded protein is CASSVARGNGGELFF.

The chain links TRBV19 to TRBJ1-2, with a tentative D call TRBD1 (6 bases). This CDR3 is 14 amino acids long. Germline-derived CDR1 and CDR2 are LNHDA and SQIVND (reference sequence). Trimming took 5 bases from V and 3 from J, leaving 13 bases between them. CDR3 loop: CASSAFTGYYGYTF. For the CDR3, the DNA is TGTGCCAGTAGTGCCTTTACAGGGTACTATGGCTACACCTTC.

CDR3 nucleotides: TGTGCCACCCGCCCTGCGGGAGGGCCAGAAGTTCCTTATGGCTACACCTTC. It yields the protein CATRPAGGPEVPYGYTF. The chain uses TRBV7-8 and TRBJ1-2; D call uncertain. CDR3 length: 17 amino acids. Trimming left V 10 bases short and J 5 bases short, with 29 bases between. Germline loops: CDR1 SGHVS, CDR2 FQNEAQ.

This clonotype was observed a few times. A much larger clone lies one base from this, so it may be a read error. This chain uses TRBV6-1 with TRBJ2-3; D perhaps matches TRBD1 (6 bases). Looked up from germline, CDR1 is MNHNS and CDR2 is SASEGT. The CDR3 has 14 residues. V gave up 5 bases and J gave up 5 bases, with 14 bases separating them. Written as DNA, the CDR3 is TGTGCCAGCAGTTTCGTAAGGGGGAAAGATACGCAGTATTTT. It specifies CASSFVRGKDTQYF.

The gene calls are TRBV29-1 and TRBJ2-3; D gene uncertain. The CDR3 runs 14 residues. Per germline, CDR1 SQVTM and CDR2 ANQGSEA. The V gene lost 7 bases and the J gene lost 0 bases, with 14 bases spanning the gap. In DNA form, the CDR3 reads TGCAGCGCCTTGAAGAGCCCGAGCACAGATACGCAGTATTTT. Protein: CSALKSPSTDTQYF.

Relative to its sample, this clonotype is medium-sized (0.01 to 0.1%). This chain uses TRBV10-3 with TRBJ2-5; D is ambiguous. The germline gives CDR1 ENHRY, CDR2 SYGVKD. The length of the CDR3 is 13 residues. With 2 bases removed from V and 1 base from J, the gap between germline ends came to 5 bases. The CDR3: CAISEASQETQYF. CDR3 nucleotides: TGTGCCATCAGTGAGGCGTCCCAAGAGACCCAGTACTTC.